These T cell receptor beta chains were read from a single sample in a study of T-cell memory formation after mild COVID-19. TCRdb fed the 5' RACE reads into MiXCR, producing one record per CDR3 protein. The sample yields around 440,000 distinct CDR3 sequences, 15% to 20% seen once. Sequenced material: PBMCs or a T cell subset sorted from them (not recorded which). The source is an adult woman who had mild COVID-19 (a few samples of this study predate the infection). Cell type and time point are not known. CDR3s leave out the opening cysteine and the closing phenylalanine or tryptophan. Fields, in order: J gene, V gene, CDR3 protein.

TRBJ2-3	TRBV24-1	ATSDYKNTQY
TRBJ2-2	TRBV24-1	ATSDRGWRTGELF
TRBJ2-7	TRBV6-6	ASSYSTAEQY
TRBJ2-7	TRBV7-2	ASSSDGYSSYEQY
TRBJ2-3	TRBV20-1	SARTGDTQY
TRBJ2-3	TRBV20-1	SARDLRIAGGDTQY
TRBJ2-7	TRBV7-9	ASSLIALGSSYEQY
TRBJ2-2	TRBV24-1	ATSDREGSNTGELF
TRBJ2-3	TRBV7-9	ASSLGITDTQY
TRBJ2-7	TRBV12-3/TRBV12-4	ASSSGGGFHEQY